Shown below are 3 T cell receptor beta chains from a single sample sequenced in a study of shared clonotypes between healthy human individuals. Sequenced by immunoSEQ multiplex PCR; TCRdb stores in-frame clones only, minus some. The data contain about 2.4 million clones, about 92% of them singletons. Sequencing was carried out using naive CD4+ T cells sorted from blood. Subset denoted: CD45RA+ positively selected. These receptors came from a man aged 18 to 30 in good health.

As for this clone: The sample has other DNA sequences that encode this CDR3 too. V and J are TRBV11-2 and TRBJ2-7; the match to TRBD1 covers 9 bases. Trimming removed 5 bases from V and 2 bases from J; junction bases left unmatched: 4. The CDR3 is made up of 14 amino acids. CDR1 SGHAT and CDR2 FQNNGV come from the germline V gene. The CDR3 sequence: CASSPGQGPYEQYF. CDR3 sequence (DNA): TGTGCCAGCAGCCCGGGACAGGGCCCCTACGAGCAGTACTTC.

This clone was seen more than once but under ten times. The chain employs TRBV30 and TRBJ1-5; no definite D call. This CDR3 is built from 13 residues. The germline CDR1 and CDR2 sequences are GTSNPN and SVGIG (reference sequence). Trimming shortened V by 2 bases and J by 4 bases, and 9 bases separated the two germline ends. CDR3 in amino acids: CAWSPTENQPQHF. CDR3 bases: TGTGCCTGGAGTCCGACCGAGAATCAGCCCCAGCATTTT. Using reference TRBV30 and TRBJ1-5 for the parts outside the CDR3, the full variable domain is SQTIHQWPATLVQPVGSPLSLECTVEGTSNPNLYWYRQAAGRGLQLLFYSVGIGQISSEVPQNLSASRPQDRQFILSSKKLLLSDSGFYLCAWSPTENQPQHFGDGTRLSIL.

The chain has TRBV11-3 and TRBJ2-1; TRBD1 matches at 7 bases. Per the germline V gene, CDR1 is SGHNT and CDR2 is YENEEA. This CDR3 region has 14 residues. V was clipped by 4 bases and J by 7 bases; unmatched bases: 7. CDR3: CASSSTGSMNEQFF. In DNA form, the CDR3 reads TGTGCCAGCAGCTCGACAGGGTCTATGAATGAGCAGTTCTTC.